This T cell receptor (beta chain) derives from a study of blood T cell repertoires in COVID-19. For the study at large: There were acute and convalescent COVID-19 samples, and they came from the United States, Italy and Spain. PBMCs, B-cell-depleted T cells, or T cells were the source of the cDNA or gDNA that made up the material.

Looked up from germline, CDR1 is SGHRS and CDR2 is YFSETQ. This CDR3 contains 16 residues. Trimming pared 2 bases from V and 0 bases from J, leaving 12 bases between. Assay used: immunoSEQ multiplex PCR; TCRdb lists only in-frame clones, some missing. This repertoire shows under 300,000 clones, 80% to 95% found once; its top ten account for about 0.8%. The gene calls are TRBV5-1 and TRBJ2-1; tentatively, D is TRBD1 (5 bases). This TCR was recovered from a young man with COVID-19, enrolled during active disease. Sequenced sample: peripheral blood. The CDR3 nucleotides are TGCGCCAGCAGCTTTGACAGCCGAAGCTCCTACAATGAGCAGTTCTTC. Translating it yields CASSFDSRSSYNEQFF.